This TCR beta chain comes out of a study of cytomegalovirus exposure and HLA in healthy donors. As regards this clone: Its cognate antigen is unknown.

The germline CDR1 and CDR2 sequences are SGHRS and YFSETQ. This CDR3 comprises 15 residues. V dropped 3 bases and J dropped 2; count of bases not matched to a gene: 6. General study findings and limits: Three chains tied to CMV proved CMV antigen-specific in vitro. Overall, approximately 150 TCR beta chains were annotated as cytomegalovirus-associated. One later analysis, an examination of the approximately 130 validation repertoires, found that first-cohort TCR clusters tended to co-occur in them.

Data came from immunoSEQ multiplex PCR; TCRdb stores just in-frame clones and leaves some out. The sample lists 150,000 to 250,000 clones, about three quarters occurring once. The chain links TRBV5-1 to TRBJ2-3, with TRBD1 identical over 7 bases. This receptor was obtained from a woman in her thirties in good health and CMV-seronegative. Material for sequencing was PBMCs. CDR3 in amino acids: CASSWGQTLTDTQYF. The CDR3 DNA follows: TGCGCCAGCAGCTGGGGACAGACCCTCACAGATACGCAGTATTTT.